Each of the 4 T cell receptor beta chains below was sequenced from the same sample in a study of memory CD8 T cells in hepatitis C reinfection. Assay used: immunoSEQ multiplex PCR; TCRdb lists only in-frame clones, some missing. The sample carries thousands of clones, around 90% recorded once. Sample time point: late/post reinfection, 12 to 24 weeks after detection. Sorted cells were sequenced directly ex vivo without any in vitro expansion. Source material: naive CD8+ T cells sorted from blood. The receptor source for this set is a man aged 45-60 years with hepatitis C virus infection.

The J gene is TRBJ2-7, the V gene TRBV6-5; 11 bases fit TRBD1. CDR1 MNHEY and CDR2 SVGAGI come from the germline V gene. Trimming cost V 4 bases and J 4 bases; bases outside gene matches: 9. The CDR3 covers 16 residues. The CDR3 DNA is TGTGCCAGCAGTTGGGACAGGGGGACTGAGGATTACGAGCAGTACTTC. Protein sequence: CASSWDRGTEDYEQYF.

The chain joins TRBV15 to TRBJ1-3; 10 bases are shared with TRBD1. Germline trimming cut 3 bases from V and 0 bases from J; bases unmatched to any gene: 8. Germline CDR1 LNHNV, CDR2 YYDKDF (reference sequence). The length of the CDR3 is 18 residues. The CDR3 loop reads CATSSHPGQGLSGNTIYF. CDR3 nucleotides: TGTGCCACCAGCAGCCATCCGGGACAGGGGCTCTCTGGAAACACCATATATTTT.

This chain connects TRBV11-2 to TRBJ2-1, with D possibly TRBD2 on 6 matching bases. Germline CDR1 and CDR2: SGHAT and FQNNGV. This CDR3 region has 15 residues. Between the trimmed V and J ends, which lost 1 base and 8 bases, there was a span of 15 bases. The CDR3 loop is CASSLGTGEVHEQFF. The DNA for the CDR3 is TGTGCCAGCAGCTTAGGGACGGGAGAGGTCCATGAGCAGTTCTTC.

The chain recombines TRBV19 with TRBJ2-7; D may be TRBD1 (6 bases). Germline V CDR1 and CDR2: LNHDA, SQIVND (reference sequence). V dropped 11 bases and J dropped 2 bases, with 13 bases sitting between them. The CDR3 spans 12 residues. Written as DNA, the CDR3 is TGTGCCTCCGGGGCAGGGGCCTACGAGCAGTACTTC. Its translation: CASGAGAYEQYF.